This T cell receptor (beta chain) is from a study of OX40 agonist ivuxolimab in advanced cancers. Whole-study findings and limits: Expanded peripheral T cell antigen specificity was not determined. Within 6 weeks, CD4+ and CD8+ blood T cells expanded clonally at 0.1 to 3.0 mg/kg. Compared with CD4+, CD8+ T cells on average had more expanded clones.

In regard to this clone: The target antigen is unknown.

V lost 0 bases to trimming and J lost 0 bases, with 10 bases between them. This CDR3 region has 16 residues. Germline V lookup: CDR1 SGHKS, CDR2 YYEKEE (reference sequence). The table came from immunoSEQ multiplex PCR; TCRdb's copy has only in-frame clones and leaves some out. Of about 45,000 clones listed, 85% to 95% are singletons. The material sequenced was CD4+ or CD8+ T cells sorted from blood, taken in a trial of the OX40 agonist ivuxolimab. This TCR was sampled from an adult with an advanced solid tumor such as melanoma, head and neck, liver or kidney cancer. The V gene is TRBV5-5, the J gene TRBJ1-5, with D unclear. The CDR3 region is CASSLGGPLSNQPQHF. CDR3 DNA sequence: TGTGCCAGCAGCTTGGGAGGACCCCTTAGCAATCAGCCCCAGCATTTT.